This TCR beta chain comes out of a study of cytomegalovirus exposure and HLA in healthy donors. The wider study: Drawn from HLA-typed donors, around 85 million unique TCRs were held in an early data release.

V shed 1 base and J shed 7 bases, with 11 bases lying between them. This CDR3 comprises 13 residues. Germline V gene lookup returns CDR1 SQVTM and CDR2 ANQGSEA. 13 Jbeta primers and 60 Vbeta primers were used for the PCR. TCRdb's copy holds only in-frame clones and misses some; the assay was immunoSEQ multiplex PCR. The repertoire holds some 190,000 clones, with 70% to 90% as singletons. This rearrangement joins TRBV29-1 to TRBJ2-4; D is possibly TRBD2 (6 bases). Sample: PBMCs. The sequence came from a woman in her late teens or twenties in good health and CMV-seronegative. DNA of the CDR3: TGCAGCGTTGAAGGCAGGGCGGGGAACATTCAGTACTTC. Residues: CSVEGRAGNIQYF. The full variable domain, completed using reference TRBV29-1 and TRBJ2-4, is SAVISQKPSRDICQRGTSLTIQCQVDSQVTMMFWYRQQPGQSLTLIATANQGSEATYESGFVIDKFPISRPNLTFSTLTVSNMSPEDSSIYLCSVEGRAGNIQYFGAGTRLSVL.